This TCR beta chain was observed in a study of cytomegalovirus exposure and HLA in healthy donors. This PCR relied on a set of 60 Vbeta primers and 13 Jbeta primers. Profiled with immunoSEQ multiplex PCR; TCRdb holds only in-frame clones, not every one. The table includes about 160,000 clones, around three quarters detected once. Germline V gene sequence: CDR1 SGHTA, CDR2 FQGTGA. With 5 bases clipped from V and 4 bases from J, the junction kept 4 bases outside the gene matches. This CDR3 comprises 15 residues. The source material was PBMCs. The chain uses TRBV7-3 and TRBJ2-1, with 11 positions matching TRBD2. This TCR was sampled from a woman between 35 and 50 years old in good health and CMV-seronegative. The CDR3 loop is CASSRLAGPYNEQFF. The CDR3 nucleotides are TGTGCCAGCAGCCGACTAGCGGGACCTTACAATGAGCAGTTCTTC.